A selection of T cell receptor beta chains follows, all from one sample in a study of T cell changes during pregnancy in multiple sclerosis. Clones were read by immunoSEQ multiplex PCR, and TCRdb kept only the in-frame ones, dropping some. The sample lists over 55,000 clones, about nine tenths seen once, with 2.5% in the top ten. Sequencing was performed on peripheral blood, taken in the first trimester of pregnancy. The source is a female donor with multiple sclerosis, enrolled in a pregnancy study. Both conserved end residues are part of each CDR3. D genes are given only for firm matches. The size field is filled for only some rows; it gives once, few, many or a size class.

V: TRBV6-5
J: TRBJ1-1
size: few
D: NA
DNA: TGTGCCAGCAGCCCTCCGGGAATGAACACTGAAGCTTTCTTT
CDR3: CASSPPGMNTEAFF

V: TRBV6-1
J: TRBJ2-1
size: NA
D: NA
DNA: TGTGCCACCTTCGGGGTCTACAATGAGCAGTTCTTC
CDR3: CATFGVYNEQFF

V: TRBV5-1
J: TRBJ2-5
size: NA
D: TRBD2
DNA: TGCGCCAGCAGCTTGGGAGCGGGGGGGTACCAAGAGACCCAGTACTTC
CDR3: CASSLGAGGYQETQYF

V: TRBV9
J: TRBJ2-3
size: NA
D: TRBD2
DNA: TGTGCCAGCAGTCGGAGCGGGGATAGCACAGATACGCAGTATTTT
CDR3: CASSRSGDSTDTQYF

V: TRBV11-2
J: TRBJ1-1
size: NA
D: NA
DNA: TGTGCCAGCAGCTTAATGGAGGACACTGAAGCTTTCTTT
CDR3: CASSLMEDTEAFF

V: TRBV11-2
J: TRBJ1-1
size: NA
D: TRBD1
DNA: TGTGCCAGCAGCTCGGCTAAGGGACAGGGGAAAACTTTCTTT
CDR3: CASSSAKGQGKTFF

V: TRBV19
J: TRBJ2-2
size: NA
D: NA
DNA: TGTGCCAGCTTGGAGTCCGACACCGGGGAGCTGTTTTTT
CDR3: CASLESDTGELFF

V: TRBV9
J: TRBJ1-1
size: NA
D: TRBD1
DNA: TGTGCCAGCAGCGTAGGTCTCCAACAGGGGGCGTTGAACACTGAAGCTTTCTTT
CDR3: CASSVGLQQGALNTEAFF

V: TRBV7-9
J: TRBJ2-7
size: NA
D: NA
DNA: TGTGCCAGCAGCTTAGTGCCCAGCTACGAGCAGTACTTC
CDR3: CASSLVPSYEQYF

V: TRBV2
J: TRBJ1-2
size: NA
D: NA
DNA: TGTGCCAGCACCTTGGGGGGGGCGCATGGCTATGGCTACACCTTC
CDR3: CASTLGGAHGYGYTF

V: TRBV4-3
J: TRBJ1-1
size: few
D: NA
DNA: TGCGCCCAACGGAGGCGGGCTTTCTTT
CDR3: CAQRRRAFF

V: TRBV18
J: TRBJ1-4
size: few
D: TRBD1
DNA: TGTGCCAGCTCGGAGGACAGGCTAAATGAAAAACTGTTTTTT
CDR3: CASSEDRLNEKLFF

V: TRBV27
J: TRBJ2-1
size: NA
D: NA
DNA: TGTGCCAGCAGTTTCCAAGACAGAGGCAATGAGCAGTTCTTC
CDR3: CASSFQDRGNEQFF

V: TRBV7-2
J: TRBJ1-2
size: NA
D: TRBD1
DNA: TGTGCCAGCAGCTTAGGGACAGGGAAGTATGGCTACACCTTC
CDR3: CASSLGTGKYGYTF

V: TRBV11-1
J: TRBJ2-7
size: NA
D: NA
DNA: TGTGCCAGCAGCTCCGCGGCGGCCAGCTCCTACGAGCAGTACTTC
CDR3: CASSSAAASSYEQYF

V: TRBV6-5
J: TRBJ1-3
size: NA
D: NA
DNA: TGTGCCAGTTCAGGGGCTGGAAACACCATATATTTT
CDR3: CASSGAGNTIYF

V: TRBV9
J: TRBJ2-3
size: NA
D: TRBD2
DNA: TGTGCCAGCAGCGTGGCGGGGGAAAGGGATACGCAGTATTTT
CDR3: CASSVAGERDTQYF

V: TRBV6-5
J: TRBJ1-5
size: few
D: NA
DNA: TGTGCCAGCAGTTATCTGCAGGGTAGCAATCAGCCCCAGCATTTT
CDR3: CASSYLQGSNQPQHF

V: TRBV5-4
J: TRBJ2-7
size: few
D: NA
DNA: TGTGCTCTAGTGGTATGCGAGCAGTACTTC
CDR3: CALVVCEQYF

V: TRBV6-4
J: TRBJ1-1
size: NA
D: NA
DNA: TGTGCCAGCAGCCAGGGCCAGAACACTGAAGCTTTCTTT
CDR3: CASSQGQNTEAFF

V: TRBV4-2
J: TRBJ2-3
size: few
D: TRBD2
DNA: TGTGCCAGCAGCCAAGATCGGACTAGCGGGGCAGATACGCAGTATTTT
CDR3: CASSQDRTSGADTQYF

V: TRBV9
J: TRBJ1-1
size: NA
D: TRBD1
DNA: TGTGCCAGCAGCTCCCAGGGGGGGAACACTGAAGCTTTCTTT
CDR3: CASSSQGGNTEAFF

V: TRBV29-1
J: TRBJ1-2
size: NA
D: NA
DNA: TGCAGCGTACTACAGGGATCCTATGGCTACACCTTC
CDR3: CSVLQGSYGYTF

V: TRBV27
J: TRBJ2-7
size: NA
D: TRBD1
DNA: TGTGCCAGCAGCTCCGGGACAGCTAGAGGGTTTTCTTACGAGCAGTACTTC
CDR3: CASSSGTARGFSYEQYF

V: TRBV19
J: TRBJ2-5
size: once
D: TRBD2
DNA: TGTGCCAGTAGTATACCTAGCGGGCGCCAAGAGACCCAGTACTTC
CDR3: CASSIPSGRQETQYF

V: TRBV5-1
J: TRBJ2-6
size: NA
D: NA
DNA: TGCGCCAGCAGCTTGGCCGGTACTGGGGCCAACGTCCTGACTTTC
CDR3: CASSLAGTGANVLTF

V: TRBV5-6
J: TRBJ2-7
size: NA
D: NA
DNA: TGTGCCAGCAGCTTGGACAGGGTAGCGTACTCCTACGAGCAGTACTTC
CDR3: CASSLDRVAYSYEQYF

V: TRBV6-5
J: TRBJ1-1
size: NA
D: NA
DNA: TGTGCCAGCAGTTACTCCCCCGCAGGGTACACTGAAGCTTTCTTT
CDR3: CASSYSPAGYTEAFF

V: TRBV5-1
J: TRBJ1-1
size: NA
D: TRBD1
DNA: TGCGCCAGCAGCCTCTGGGACAGGAACACTGAAGCTTTCTTT
CDR3: CASSLWDRNTEAFF

V: TRBV18
J: TRBJ2-4
size: NA
D: NA
DNA: TGTGCCAGCTCACCAGCCGGTTTAGCCAAAAACATTCAGTACTTC
CDR3: CASSPAGLAKNIQYF

V: TRBV5-4
J: TRBJ2-3
size: NA
D: TRBD2
DNA: TGTGCCAGCAGCTTGGCCTCAGCGGGGCAGGGCACAGATACGCAGTATTTT
CDR3: CASSLASAGQGTDTQYF

V: TRBV5-1
J: TRBJ1-2
size: NA
D: TRBD1
DNA: TGCGCCAGCAACTTACTACCGGGACAGGGGACAGGCGGCTACACCTTC
CDR3: CASNLLPGQGTGGYTF

V: TRBV27
J: TRBJ1-2
size: NA
D: TRBD1
DNA: TGTGCCAGCAGCCTAACAGGGGCAGATGGCTACACCTTC
CDR3: CASSLTGADGYTF

V: TRBV25-1
J: TRBJ1-2
size: NA
D: TRBD1
DNA: TGTGCCAGCAGTAACACAGGGGCCTCCTCGGGGGGCTACACCTTC
CDR3: CASSNTGASSGGYTF

V: TRBV5-1
J: TRBJ2-7
size: NA
D: NA
DNA: TGCGCCAGCAACTTCGGGGGAGGTGGGGACGAGCAGTACTTC
CDR3: CASNFGGGGDEQYF

V: TRBV9
J: TRBJ2-7
size: NA
D: NA
DNA: TGTGCCAGCAGCGTAGAGGCGGCCGTCTACGAGCAGTACTTC
CDR3: CASSVEAAVYEQYF

V: TRBV7-9
J: TRBJ1-4
size: once
D: NA
DNA: TGTGCCAGCAGCCGGGGACACTGGGGGGAAAAACTGTTTTTT
CDR3: CASSRGHWGEKLFF